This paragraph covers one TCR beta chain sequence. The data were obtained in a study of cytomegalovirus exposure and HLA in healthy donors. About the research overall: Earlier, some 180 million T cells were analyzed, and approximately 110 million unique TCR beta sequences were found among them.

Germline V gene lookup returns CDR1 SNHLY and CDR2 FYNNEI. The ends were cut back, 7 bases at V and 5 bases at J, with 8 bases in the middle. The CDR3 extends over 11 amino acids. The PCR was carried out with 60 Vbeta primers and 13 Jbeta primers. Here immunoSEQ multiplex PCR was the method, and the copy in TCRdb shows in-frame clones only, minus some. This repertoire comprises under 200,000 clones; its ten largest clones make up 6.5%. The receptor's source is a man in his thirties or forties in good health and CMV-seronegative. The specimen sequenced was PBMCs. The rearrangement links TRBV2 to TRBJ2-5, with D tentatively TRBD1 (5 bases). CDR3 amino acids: CASMAGETQYF. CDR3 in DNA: TGTGCCAGCATGGCAGGGGAGACCCAGTACTTC.